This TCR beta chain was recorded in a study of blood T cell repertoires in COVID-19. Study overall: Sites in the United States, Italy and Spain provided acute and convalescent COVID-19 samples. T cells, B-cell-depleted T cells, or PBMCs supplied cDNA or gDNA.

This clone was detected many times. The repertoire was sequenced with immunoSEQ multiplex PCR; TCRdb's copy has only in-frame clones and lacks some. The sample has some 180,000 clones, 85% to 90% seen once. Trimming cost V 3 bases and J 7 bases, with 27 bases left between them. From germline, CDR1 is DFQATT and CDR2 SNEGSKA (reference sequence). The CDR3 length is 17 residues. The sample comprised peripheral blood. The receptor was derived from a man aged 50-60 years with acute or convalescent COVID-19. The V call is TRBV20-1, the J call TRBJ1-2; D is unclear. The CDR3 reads CSASLREYRVDHGGYTF. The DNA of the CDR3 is TGCAGTGCTAGTCTTCGGGAGTACCGGGTCGACCACGGTGGCTACACCTTC.